This TCR beta chain was found in a study of blood T cell repertoires in COVID-19 (dated by TCRdb to about 2020). With regard to the full study: Samples from collaborators originated in the United States, Italy and Spain and spanned both the acute and convalescent phases of COVID-19. Samples were obtained from the ongoing ImmuneRACE study (first 160 participants) and from approximately 1,200 subjects provided by 6 global collaborators. Where available, HLA class I and class II types were obtained from metadata supplied by the sample provider rather than from assay-based typing. Subjects who had been exposed to COVID-19, were actively infected with it, or had recovered from it provided the deeply sampled blood TCRbeta repertoires that made up the dataset. Sample metadata almost always included a de-identified subject ID, COVID-19 status, age in years and sex. The repertoires were released in a freely available public database intended as a resource for research on the immune response to SARS-CoV-2. The material from the prospective study consisted of cDNA or gDNA derived from T cells, B-cell-depleted T cells, or PBMCs.

This clone was counted between two and nine times. No cognate antigen has been identified for it. No qualities accompany the bases; no much larger clone lies one base away. Looking up the germline V gene yields CDR1 MDHEN and CDR2 SYDVKM. The trim is 3 bases for V and 8 bases for J, with a gap of 10 bases between the germline ends. Inclusive of the bounding cysteine and phenylalanine, the CDR3 is 12 residues long. Solely the CDR3 DNA is kept, with 36 bases framed from the first base. The paper's findings and limits, for the study overall: The quantity of clinical and demographic metadata differed by source and by participant and was supplied without curation.

The immunoSEQ Assay, a bias-controlled multiplex PCR, was used to amplify TCRbeta CDR3 regions from genomic DNA. The authors processed their data as follows. Within the assay, amplification of reference gene primers was used to estimate how many nucleated cells each sample contained. To quantify the absolute abundance of each unique TCRbeta CDR3 rearrangement, sequence reads were collapsed and filtered. For each sample, productive Simpson clonality was calculated as the square root of Simpson's diversity index over productive rearrangements. TCRdb mirrors the immuneACCESS table, restricted to in-frame sequences. Some clones are absent from its copies; in checked studies, under half trace to an unresolved V gene, and the reason for the others is unknown. V and J calls and clone size come straight from that table; D and trimming were deduced from the DNA. The sample has about 87,000 clones on record, around three quarters of them singletons. The leading ten clones occupy roughly 4.2% of the sample.

Whole blood was collected in K2EDTA tubes by collaborating institutions according to the institutions' own protocols. For TCRbeta analysis, collaborator samples were shipped as frozen whole blood, as isolated PBMCs, or as DNA extracted from either sample type. The chain couples TRBV28 to TRBJ1-2; no D segment can be confidently identified. The clonotype originates from a woman in her forties or fifties with acute or convalescent COVID-19. Sequencing input: peripheral blood. In nucleotides, the sequence is TGTGCCAGCAGTTTCGTTTTTGGCGGCTACACCTTC. It specifies CASSFVFGGYTF.